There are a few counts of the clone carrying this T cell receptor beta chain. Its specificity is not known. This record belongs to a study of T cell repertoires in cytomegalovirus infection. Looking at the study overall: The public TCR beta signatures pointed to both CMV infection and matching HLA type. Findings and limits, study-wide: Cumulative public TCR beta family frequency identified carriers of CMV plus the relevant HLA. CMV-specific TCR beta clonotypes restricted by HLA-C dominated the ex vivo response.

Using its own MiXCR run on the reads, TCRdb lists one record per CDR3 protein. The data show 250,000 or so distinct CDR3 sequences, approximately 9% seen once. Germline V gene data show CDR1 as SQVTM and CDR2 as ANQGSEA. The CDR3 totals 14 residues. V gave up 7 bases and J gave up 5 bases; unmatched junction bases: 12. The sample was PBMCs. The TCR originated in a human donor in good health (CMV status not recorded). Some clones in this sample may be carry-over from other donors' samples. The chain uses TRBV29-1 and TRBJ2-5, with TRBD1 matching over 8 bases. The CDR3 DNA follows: TGCAGCGCCCATCGACAGGGGCGCAGGGAGACCCAGTACTTC. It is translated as CSAHRQGRRETQYF.